This passage covers 10 T cell receptor beta chains from one sample sequenced in a study of shared clonotypes between healthy human individuals. Measured with immunoSEQ multiplex PCR; TCRdb has only the in-frame clones, and not every one. The data contain about 480,000 clones, 60% to 85% of them singletons. The sequenced sample consisted of PBMCs. The receptors here all came from a woman in her forties in good health. Some clones in this sample may be carry-over from other donors' samples.

The chain recombines TRBV7-9 with TRBJ1-2; D remains unclear. V shed 5 bases and J shed 5 bases, with 9 bases lying between them. The CDR3 is 12 residues long. From germline, CDR1 is SEHNR and CDR2 FQNEAQ (reference sequence). The CDR3, as DNA: TGTGCCAGCAGCCCCGACGGATATGGCTACACCTTC. Its protein product is CASSPDGYGYTF.

This clone was found once. A much larger clone lies one base from this, so it may be a read error. The rearrangement uses TRBV7-2 and TRBJ2-2, with D unresolved. Germline V gene data show CDR1 as SGHTA and CDR2 as FQGNSA. CDR3 length: 11 amino acids. V dropped 5 bases and J dropped 2 bases, with 0 bases sitting between them. The CDR3 DNA sequence: TGTGCCAGCAGCAACACCGGGGAGCTGTTTTTT. It codes for CASSNTGELFF.

This clone showed up just once. V gene TRBV30 combines with J gene TRBJ1-6; D not certain. V was clipped by 2 bases and J by 17 bases, with 13 bases between them. The CDR3 length is 11 residues. Per germline, CDR1 GTSNPN and CDR2 SVGIG (reference sequence). CDR3 region: CAWSPGNGVHF. The CDR3 DNA reads TGTGCCTGGAGTCCGGGGAACGGGGTCCACTTT. The full variable domain, in which reference TRBV30 and TRBJ1-6 provide the parts outside the CDR3, is SQTIHQWPATLVQPVGSPLSLECTVEGTSNPNLYWYRQAAGRGLQLLFYSVGIGQISSEVPQNLSASRPQDRQFILSSKKLLLSDSGFYLCAWSPGNGVHFGNGTRLTVT.

The gene calls are TRBV11-2 and TRBJ2-3; 7 nucleotides agree with TRBD2. The CDR3 totals 14 residues. The junction had 12 bases not matched to a gene; V was cut back by 5 bases and J by 10 bases. Germline V gives CDR1 SGHAT, CDR2 FQNNGV. The CDR3 bases are TGTGCCAGCAGCCCACCGACGGGAGGAGAGGCGCAGTATTTT. Translating gives CASSPPTGGEAQYF.

V usage is TRBV7-2 and J usage is TRBJ2-7; 9 bases match TRBD1. V lost 1 base to trimming and J lost 4 bases; unmatched junction nucleotides: 2. This CDR3 has 14 amino acids. CDR1 and CDR2 from the germline V gene are SGHTA and FQGNSA. The DNA of the CDR3 is TGTGCCAGCAGCTTAGGGACAGGGGAGTACGAGCAGTACTTC. This codes for CASSLGTGEYEQYF.

The chain carries TRBV5-4 and TRBJ1-5; the match to TRBD1 covers 7 bases. CDR1 and CDR2 (germline): SGHNT, YYREEE (reference sequence). V gave up 2 bases and J gave up 1 base; unmatched junction bases: 9. The CDR3 loop spans 17 amino acids. The CDR3 region has the DNA TGTGCCAGCAGCTTTCGGACAGGCCCTGGCAGCAATCAGCCCCAGCATTTT. Its translation: CASSFRTGPGSNQPQHF.

This clone appeared a single time. The chain uses TRBV28 and TRBJ1-1, with D possibly matching TRBD1 (5 bases). The CDR3 is 14 amino acids. Between the trimmed V and J ends, which lost 7 bases and 1 base, there was a span of 13 bases. Germline CDR1 MDHEN, CDR2 SYDVKM. This CDR3 is CASTSRGENTEAFF. The CDR3 bases are TGTGCCAGCACCTCAAGAGGGGAGAACACTGAAGCTTTCTTT.

The chain links TRBV7-9 to TRBJ2-1, with a tentative D call TRBD1 (5 bases). In germline, CDR1 is SEHNR, CDR2 FQNEAQ (reference sequence). Trimming cost V 5 bases and J 3 bases, with 11 bases left between them. The CDR3 is 14 residues long. The chain's CDR3 is CASSRSTVYNEQFF. The CDR3 region has the DNA TGTGCCAGCAGCCGTTCGACAGTCTACAATGAGCAGTTCTTC.

The chain is built from TRBV14 and TRBJ2-7; D gene unclear. V lost 4 bases and J 1 base, leaving 14 bases between the germline ends. CDR3 length equals 15 residues. Germline assignment: CDR1 SGHDN and CDR2 FVKESK. For the CDR3, the DNA is TGTGCCAGCAGCCCCGGGCAGCCGATATCCTACGAGCAGTACTTC. Its protein product is CASSPGQPISYEQYF.

The rearrangement uses TRBV14 and TRBJ1-2; 8 nucleotides line up with TRBD1. The CDR3 loop spans 14 amino acids. Germline V gene data show CDR1 as SGHDN and CDR2 as FVKESK. Unmatched junction bases numbered 7, after V lost 6 bases and J lost 4 bases. CDR3 loop: CASSRGQGFYGYTF. The CDR3 DNA follows: TGTGCCAGCAGTCGCGGACAGGGCTTCTATGGCTACACCTTC.